Below, 5 T cell receptor beta chains from the same sample are listed, as sequenced in a study of blood T cell repertoires in COVID-19. Produced via immunoSEQ multiplex PCR; TCRdb's table is partial and in-frame only. Here the sample spans some 70,000 clones, more than 90% being singletons. The sequenced sample consisted of peripheral blood. These receptors originate from a human donor with active COVID-19. The donor label of this sample is uncertain.

The chain links TRBV3-1 (or the pseudogene TRBV3-2) to TRBJ2-1; 10 bases line up with TRBD2. The trim removed 2 bases at V and 4 bases at J, leaving 2 bases unmatched. CDR1 and CDR2 from the germline V gene are LGHDT and YNNKEL (reference sequence). The CDR3 consists of 15 residues. CDR3 nucleotides: TGTGCCAGCAGCCAAACTAGCGGGGCATACAATGAGCAGTTCTTC. Amino acids: CASSQTSGAYNEQFF.

This clone was observed a few times. The genes are TRBV27 and TRBJ1-5; D is uncertain. V was pared by 8 bases and J by 4 bases, with 9 bases between. Germline values: CDR1 MNHEY, CDR2 SMNVEV (reference sequence). The CDR3 runs to 12 residues. CDR3 sequence (DNA): TGTGCCAGCGGCCTTCAAAATCAGCCCCAGCATTTT. Amino acid sequence: CASGLQNQPQHF.

V usage is TRBV5-4 and J usage is TRBJ2-1; 12 bases match TRBD2. The CDR3 runs 16 residues. The V and J ends lost 6 bases and 3 bases, in that order; junction bases with no gene match: 7. Germline CDR1 reads SGHNT; CDR2 reads YYREEE (reference sequence). DNA of the CDR3: TGTGCCAGCACCCGCGGACTAGCGGGAAACTACAATGAGCAGTTCTTC. Protein product: CASTRGLAGNYNEQFF.

The chain links TRBV6-5 to TRBJ2-5, with 9 bases lining up with TRBD1. The CDR3 runs to 14 residues. CDR1 MNHEY and CDR2 SVGAGI come from the germline V gene. V lost 4 bases to trimming and J lost 5 bases; unmatched junction nucleotides: 5. Here the CDR3 reads CASSLQGASETQYF. In DNA form, the CDR3 reads TGTGCCAGCAGTTTACAGGGGGCCTCGGAGACCCAGTACTTC.

This rearrangement joins TRBV24-1 to TRBJ2-1; D remains unclear. Trimming stripped 4 bases from V and 9 bases from J, with 12 bases between. The germline CDR1 and CDR2 sequences are KGHDR and SFDVKD. The CDR3 contains 13 residues. The CDR3 DNA follows: TGTGCCACCAGTGACCCCCACCCGGGTGAGCAGTTCTTC. As protein: CATSDPHPGEQFF.